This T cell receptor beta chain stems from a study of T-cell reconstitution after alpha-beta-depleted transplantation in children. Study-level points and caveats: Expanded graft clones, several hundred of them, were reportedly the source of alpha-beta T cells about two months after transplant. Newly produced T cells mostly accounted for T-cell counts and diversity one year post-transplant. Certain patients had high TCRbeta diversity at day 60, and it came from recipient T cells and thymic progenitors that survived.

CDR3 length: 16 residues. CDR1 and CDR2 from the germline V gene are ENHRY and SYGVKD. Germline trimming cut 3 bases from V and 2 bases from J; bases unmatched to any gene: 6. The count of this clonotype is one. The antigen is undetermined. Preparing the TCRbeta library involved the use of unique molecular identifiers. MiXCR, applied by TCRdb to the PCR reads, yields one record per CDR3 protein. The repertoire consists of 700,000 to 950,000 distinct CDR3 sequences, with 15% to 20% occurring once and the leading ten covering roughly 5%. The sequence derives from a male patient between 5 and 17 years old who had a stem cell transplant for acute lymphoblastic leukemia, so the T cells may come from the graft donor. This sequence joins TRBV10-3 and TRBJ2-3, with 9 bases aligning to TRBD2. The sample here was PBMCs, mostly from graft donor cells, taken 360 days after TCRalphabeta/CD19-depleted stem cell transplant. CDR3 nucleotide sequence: TGTGCCATCAGTGACCCGGGACTAGCCGACACAGATACGCAGTATTTT. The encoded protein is CAISDPGLADTDTQYF.